The 8 T cell receptor beta chains below all came from one sample that was sequenced in a study of blood T cell repertoires in COVID-19. Assay: immunoSEQ multiplex PCR; the TCRdb copy retains only in-frame clones and omits some. The data hold approximately 190,000 clones, with less than 90% observed a single time. The sequenced sample consisted of peripheral blood. Receptors originate from a woman in her thirties or forties with acute or convalescent COVID-19.

The J gene is TRBJ2-7, the V gene TRBV4-1; 9 nucleotides line up with TRBD1. This CDR3 region has 14 residues. Germline V gene sequence: CDR1 MGHRA, CDR2 YSYEKL. V dropped 8 bases and J dropped 4; count of bases not matched to a gene: 9. This CDR3 is CASRRTGDSYEQYF. CDR3 in DNA: TGCGCCAGCCGTCGGACAGGGGATTCTTACGAGCAGTACTTC.

This chain uses TRBV4-1 with TRBJ2-3; unclear D gene. The V end was cut by 2 bases, the J end by 1 base, with 13 bases between. The germline gives CDR1 MGHRA, CDR2 YSYEKL. The CDR3 loop spans 16 amino acids. CDR3: CASSQPPGLRTDTQYF. The CDR3 DNA follows: TGCGCCAGCAGCCAACCCCCTGGTCTACGCACAGATACGCAGTATTTT.

This clone was counted between two and nine times. The chain joins TRBV3-1 (or the pseudogene TRBV3-2) to TRBJ2-2, with D possibly being TRBD2 (5 bases). Trimming cost V 4 bases and J 4 bases, with 19 bases left between them. Germline CDR1 reads LGHDT; CDR2 reads YNNKEL (reference sequence). This CDR3 has 17 amino acids. CDR3 residues: CASSRTIGERGTGELFF. CDR3 in DNA: TGTGCCAGCAGCCGAACTATCGGGGAGAGAGGCACCGGGGAGCTGTTTTTT.

This chain joins TRBV9 and TRBJ2-5, with TRBD2 as a possible D gene (5 bases). Per the germline V gene, CDR1 is SGDLS and CDR2 is YYNGEE. Trimming left V 3 bases short and J 2 bases short, with 14 bases between. This CDR3 comprises 15 residues. The CDR3 spells CASSAAPSIQETQYF. DNA for the CDR3: TGTGCCAGCAGCGCGGCCCCTAGCATACAAGAGACCCAGTACTTC.

The chain recombines TRBV7-3 with TRBJ1-5, with a tentative D call TRBD1 (6 bases). V lost 1 base and J 7 bases, leaving 8 bases between the germline ends. This CDR3 is built from 13 residues. Germline assignment: CDR1 SGHTA and CDR2 FQGTGA. The DNA for the CDR3 is TGTGCCAGCAGCTTAAAAGGGGGACAGCCCCAGCATTTT. Protein sequence: CASSLKGGQPQHF.

This clone has only a few counts. V and J are TRBV12-3 or TRBV12-4 and TRBJ1-1, with a tentative D call TRBD1 (5 bases). Trimming removed 8 bases at V and 1 base at J, with 11 bases between. CDR3 length: 13 residues. CDR3 sequence reads: CASSRAENTEAFF. CDR3 bases: TGTGCCAGCTCCAGGGCAGAGAACACTGAAGCTTTCTTT.

V is TRBV3-1 (or the pseudogene TRBV3-2) and J is TRBJ2-5, with D perhaps matching TRBD2 (5 bases). There are 14 residues in the CDR3. Germline assignment: CDR1 LGHDT and CDR2 YNNKEL (reference sequence). Trimming took off 0 bases at V and 4 bases at J, with 9 bases between the two ends. Here the CDR3 DNA reads TGTGCCAGCAGCCAAGACCCTAGCTTAGAGACCCAGTACTTC. It codes for CASSQDPSLETQYF.

In this sample, this clone turned up once. The rearrangement joins TRBV30 to TRBJ1-3; possible D gene TRBD1, 5 bases. Germline CDR1 and CDR2: GTSNPN and SVGIG (reference sequence). V lost 5 bases and J 0 bases, leaving 14 bases between the germline ends. The CDR3 totals 15 residues. The CDR3 region has the DNA TGTGCCTGGGCTACAGGCGGAAGCTCTGGAAACACCATATATTTT. This codes for CAWATGGSSGNTIYF.